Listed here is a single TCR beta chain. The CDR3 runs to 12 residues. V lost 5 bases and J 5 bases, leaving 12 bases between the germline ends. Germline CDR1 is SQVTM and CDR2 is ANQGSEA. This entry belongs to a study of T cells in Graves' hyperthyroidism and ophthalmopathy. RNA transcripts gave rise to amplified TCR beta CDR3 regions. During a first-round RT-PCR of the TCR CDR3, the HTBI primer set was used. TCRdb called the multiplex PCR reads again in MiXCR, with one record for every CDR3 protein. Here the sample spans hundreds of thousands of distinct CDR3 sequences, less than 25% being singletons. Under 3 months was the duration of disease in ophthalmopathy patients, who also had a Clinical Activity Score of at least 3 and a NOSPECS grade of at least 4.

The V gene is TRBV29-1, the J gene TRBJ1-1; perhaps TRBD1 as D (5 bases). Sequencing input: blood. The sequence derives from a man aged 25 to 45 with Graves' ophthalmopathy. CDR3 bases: TGCAGCGTTCGGCTACGGGGGACTGAAGCTTTCTTT. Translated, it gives CSVRLRGTEAFF.